This is a list of T cell receptor beta chains from one sample in a study of blood T cell repertoires in COVID-19. Clones were read by immunoSEQ multiplex PCR, and TCRdb kept only the in-frame ones, dropping some. Of more than 50,000 clones listed, around 79% are singletons. Sequenced sample: peripheral blood. These receptors were collected from a woman in her 70s with acute or convalescent COVID-19. The CDR3 runs from the conserved cysteine through the conserved F or W. D genes are given only for firm matches. Expanded clones are given a class, and other clones once, few, many or no size at all.

>TRBV6-5|.|TRBJ1-2|.
CASSLPGRNYGYTF
TGTGCCAGCAGTTTGCCAGGGCGGAACTATGGCTACACCTTC
>TRBV18|few|TRBJ2-7|TRBD2
CASSPSGTISYEQYF
TGTGCCAGCTCACCATCCGGGACTATCTCCTACGAGCAGTACTTC
>TRBV5-1|few|TRBJ2-3|TRBD2
CASSPGLAGATDTQYF
TGCGCCAGCAGCCCGGGACTAGCGGGGGCCACAGATACGCAGTATTTT
>TRBV5-1|few|TRBJ1-1|.
CASSLTGNTEAFF
TGCGCCAGCAGCTTGACAGGGAACACTGAAGCTTTCTTT
>TRBV19|.|TRBJ1-2|.
CASSHPGASNYWYAF
TGTGCCAGTAGCCATCCAGGGGCGTCTAACTATTGGTACGCCTTC
>TRBV18|many|TRBJ1-1|.
CASSPQGKNTEAFF
TGTGCCAGCTCACCCCAGGGCAAGAACACTGAAGCTTTCTTT
>TRBV5-1|.|TRBJ2-3|TRBD1
CASSLGISGGDTQYF
TGCGCCAGCAGCTTGGGGATTTCAGGGGGTGATACGCAGTATTTT
>TRBV11-3|once|TRBJ2-5|TRBD1
CASSRGGQGGIGYQETQYF
TGTGCCAGCAGCCGTGGGGGACAGGGCGGGATAGGCTACCAAGAGACCCAGTACTTC
>TRBV5-4|.|TRBJ2-1|.
CASQGSYNEQFF
TGTGCCAGCCAGGGGTCCTACAATGAGCAGTTCTTC
>TRBV6-5|few|TRBJ1-6|.
CASSRGQGISPLHF
TGTGCCAGCAGTCGGGGACAAGGAATCTCACCCCTCCACTTT